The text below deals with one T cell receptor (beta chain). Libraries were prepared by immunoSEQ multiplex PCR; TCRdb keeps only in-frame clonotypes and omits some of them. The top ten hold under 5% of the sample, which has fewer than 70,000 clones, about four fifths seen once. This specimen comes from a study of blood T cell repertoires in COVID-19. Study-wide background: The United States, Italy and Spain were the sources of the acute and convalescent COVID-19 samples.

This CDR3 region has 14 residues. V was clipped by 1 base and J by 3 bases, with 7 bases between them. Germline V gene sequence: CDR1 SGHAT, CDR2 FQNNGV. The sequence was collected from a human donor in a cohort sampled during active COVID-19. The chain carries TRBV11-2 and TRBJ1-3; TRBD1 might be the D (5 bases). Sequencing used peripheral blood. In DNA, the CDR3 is TGTGCCAGCAGCTTAGGACAGTTTGGAAACACCATATATTTT. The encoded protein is CASSLGQFGNTIYF.